In this sample, the clone carrying this T cell receptor beta chain turned up a few times. The data were obtained in a study of T cells in Graves' hyperthyroidism and ophthalmopathy. The germline V gene encodes CDR1 SGHTA and CDR2 FQGTGA. The CDR3 runs to 13 residues. V was trimmed by 2 bases and J by 9 bases, leaving 11 bases between them. RNA transcripts provided the source from which TCR beta CDR3 regions were amplified. The HTBI primer set drove a first-round RT-PCR of the TCR CDR3. MiXCR was run by TCRdb on the multiplex PCR reads, yielding one entry per CDR3 protein. The table records about 760,000 distinct CDR3 sequences, approximately 36% of them present only once.

The chain recombines TRBV7-3 with TRBJ2-1; either TRBD1 or TRBD2 may fit D (5 bases each). The sample consisted of blood. The sequence was obtained from a woman in her thirties or forties with Graves' hyperthyroidism. CDR3 DNA: TGTGCCAGCAGCTTAGACCGGGGACCTGAGCAGTTCTTC. It is translated as CASSLDRGPEQFF.